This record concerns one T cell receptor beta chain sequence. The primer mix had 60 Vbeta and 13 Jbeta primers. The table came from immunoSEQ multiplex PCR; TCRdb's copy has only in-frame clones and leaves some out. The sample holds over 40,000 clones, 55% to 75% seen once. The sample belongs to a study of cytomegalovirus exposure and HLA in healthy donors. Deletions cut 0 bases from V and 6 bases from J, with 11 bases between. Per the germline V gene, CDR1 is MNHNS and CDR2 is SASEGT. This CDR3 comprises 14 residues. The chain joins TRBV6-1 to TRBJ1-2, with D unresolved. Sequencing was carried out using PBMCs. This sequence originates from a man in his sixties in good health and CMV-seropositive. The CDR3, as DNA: TGTGCCAGCAGTGAAGCCCCCCTGACTAATGGCTACACCTTC. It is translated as CASSEAPLTNGYTF.